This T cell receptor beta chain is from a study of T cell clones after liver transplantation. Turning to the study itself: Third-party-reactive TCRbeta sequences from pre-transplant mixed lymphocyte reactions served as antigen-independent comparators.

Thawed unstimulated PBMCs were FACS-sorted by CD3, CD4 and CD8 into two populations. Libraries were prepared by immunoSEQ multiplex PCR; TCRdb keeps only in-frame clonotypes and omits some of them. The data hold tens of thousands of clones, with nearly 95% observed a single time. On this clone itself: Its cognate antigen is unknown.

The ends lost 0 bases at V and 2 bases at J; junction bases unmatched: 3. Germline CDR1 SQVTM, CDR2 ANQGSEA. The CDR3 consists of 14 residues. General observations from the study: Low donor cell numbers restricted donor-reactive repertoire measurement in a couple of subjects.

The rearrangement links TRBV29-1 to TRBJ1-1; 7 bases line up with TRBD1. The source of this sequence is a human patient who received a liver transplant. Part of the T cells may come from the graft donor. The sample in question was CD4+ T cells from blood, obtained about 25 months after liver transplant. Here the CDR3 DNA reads TGCAGCGTTGAAGAGGGGACAGTTAACACTGAAGCTTTCTTT. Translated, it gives CSVEEGTVNTEAFF.